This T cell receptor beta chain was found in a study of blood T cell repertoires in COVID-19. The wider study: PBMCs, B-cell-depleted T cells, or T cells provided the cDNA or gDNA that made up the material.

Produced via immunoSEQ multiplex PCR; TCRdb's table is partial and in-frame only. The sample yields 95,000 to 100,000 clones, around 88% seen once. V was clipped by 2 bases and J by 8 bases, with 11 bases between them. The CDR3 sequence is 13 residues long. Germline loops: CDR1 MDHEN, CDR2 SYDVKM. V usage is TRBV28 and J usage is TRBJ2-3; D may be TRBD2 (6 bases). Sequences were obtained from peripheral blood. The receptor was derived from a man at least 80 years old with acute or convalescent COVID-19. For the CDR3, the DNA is TGTGCCAGCAGTTTACAACTAGCAGCTACGCAGTATTTT. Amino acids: CASSLQLAATQYF.